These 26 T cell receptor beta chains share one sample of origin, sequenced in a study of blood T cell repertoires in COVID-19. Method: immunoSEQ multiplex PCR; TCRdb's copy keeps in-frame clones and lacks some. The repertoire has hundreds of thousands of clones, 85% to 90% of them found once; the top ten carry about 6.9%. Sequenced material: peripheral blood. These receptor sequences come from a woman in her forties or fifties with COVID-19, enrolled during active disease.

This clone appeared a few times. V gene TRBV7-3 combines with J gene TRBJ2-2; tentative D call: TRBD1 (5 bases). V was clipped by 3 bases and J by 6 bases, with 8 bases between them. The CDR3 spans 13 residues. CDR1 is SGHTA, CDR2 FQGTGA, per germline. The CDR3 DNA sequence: TGTGCCAGCAGCTTCAGGGTTGCCGGGGAGCTGTTTTTT. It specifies CASSFRVAGELFF.

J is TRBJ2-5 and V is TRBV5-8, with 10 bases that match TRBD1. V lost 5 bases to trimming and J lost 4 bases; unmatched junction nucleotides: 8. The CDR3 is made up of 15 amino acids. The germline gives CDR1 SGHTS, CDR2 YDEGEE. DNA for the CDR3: TGTGCCAGCAGGTCGGGACAGGGGAGGGTAGAGACCCAGTACTTC. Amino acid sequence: CASRSGQGRVETQYF.

CDR3 DNA: TGCGCCAGCAGCTTGGAGGGACTAGCGCACAATGAGCAGTTCTTC. This gives the protein CASSLEGLAHNEQFF. The V and J genes are TRBV5-1 and TRBJ2-1; the match to TRBD2 covers 10 bases. The V segment lost 0 bases and the J segment 5 bases; nucleotides outside the gene matches: 2. Germline loops: CDR1 SGHRS, CDR2 YFSETQ. The CDR3 loop spans 15 amino acids.

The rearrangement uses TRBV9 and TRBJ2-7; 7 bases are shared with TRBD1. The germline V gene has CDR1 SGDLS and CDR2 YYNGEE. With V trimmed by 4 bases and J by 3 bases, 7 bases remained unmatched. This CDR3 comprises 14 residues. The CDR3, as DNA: TGTGCCAGCAGCTTCCGGGACAGTGACTACGAGCAGTACTTC. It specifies CASSFRDSDYEQYF.

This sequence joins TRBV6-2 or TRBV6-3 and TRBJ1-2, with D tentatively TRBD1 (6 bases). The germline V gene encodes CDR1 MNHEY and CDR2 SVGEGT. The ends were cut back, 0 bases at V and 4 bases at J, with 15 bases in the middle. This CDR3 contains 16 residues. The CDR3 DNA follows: TGTGCCAGCAGTTACTCAAACAGGGAGAATTCCTATGGCTACACCTTC. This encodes CASSYSNRENSYGYTF.

CDR3 region: CASSLMVGGTETQYF. The CDR3 DNA sequence: TGTGCCAGCAGCTTAATGGTTGGCGGGACCGAGACCCAGTACTTC. The V call is TRBV7-2, the J call TRBJ2-5, with a possible D match to TRBD2 (6 bases). The CDR3 consists of 15 residues. Trimming shortened V by 2 bases and J by 5 bases, and 15 bases separated the two germline ends. CDR1 and CDR2 (germline): SGHTA, FQGNSA.

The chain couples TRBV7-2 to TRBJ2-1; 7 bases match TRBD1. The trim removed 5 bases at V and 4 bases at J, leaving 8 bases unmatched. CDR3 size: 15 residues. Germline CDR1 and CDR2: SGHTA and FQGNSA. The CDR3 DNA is TGTGCCAGCAGCCACAGACAGGGCCAATACAATGAGCAGTTCTTC. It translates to CASSHRQGQYNEQFF.

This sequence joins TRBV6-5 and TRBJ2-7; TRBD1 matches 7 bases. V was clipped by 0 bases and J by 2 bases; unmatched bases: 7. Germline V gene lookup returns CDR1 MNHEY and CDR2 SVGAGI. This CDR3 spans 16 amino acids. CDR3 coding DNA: TGTGCCAGCAGTTACTCGAAGGCAGGGGGACCCTACGAGCAGTACTTC. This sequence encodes CASSYSKAGGPYEQYF.

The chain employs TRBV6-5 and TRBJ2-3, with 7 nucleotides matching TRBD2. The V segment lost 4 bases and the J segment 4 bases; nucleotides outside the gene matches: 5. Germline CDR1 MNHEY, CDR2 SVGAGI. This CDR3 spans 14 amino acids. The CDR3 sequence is CASSLAGPPDTQYF. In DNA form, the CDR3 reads TGTGCCAGCAGTTTAGCGGGTCCTCCAGATACGCAGTATTTT.

CDR3 in amino acids: CAISDRGRTGNQPQHF. CDR3 nucleotides: TGTGCCATCAGTGACAGGGGGCGCACGGGCAATCAGCCCCAGCATTTT. The chain links TRBV10-3 to TRBJ1-5; 8 bases fit TRBD1. This CDR3 region has 16 residues. J gave up 2 bases and V 3 bases, and 6 bases lay outside the gene matches. Germline V CDR1 and CDR2: ENHRY, SYGVKD.

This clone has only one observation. The CDR3 loop reads CASSGGTGDYNYGYTF. For the CDR3, the DNA is TGTGCCAGCAGCGGGGGGACAGGGGACTATAACTATGGCTACACCTTC. The chain couples TRBV5-6 to TRBJ1-2; 10 bases fit TRBD1. V lost 4 bases to trimming and J lost 1 base; unmatched junction nucleotides: 7. Germline V gene data show CDR1 as SGHDT and CDR2 as YYEEEE. The CDR3 sequence is 16 residues long.

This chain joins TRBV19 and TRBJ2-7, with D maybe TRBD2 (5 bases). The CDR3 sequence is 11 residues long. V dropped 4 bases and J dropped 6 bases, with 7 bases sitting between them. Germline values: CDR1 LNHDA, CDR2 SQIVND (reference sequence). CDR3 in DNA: TGTGCCAGTAGTAGAGGGATCGAGCAGTACTTC. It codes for CASSRGIEQYF.

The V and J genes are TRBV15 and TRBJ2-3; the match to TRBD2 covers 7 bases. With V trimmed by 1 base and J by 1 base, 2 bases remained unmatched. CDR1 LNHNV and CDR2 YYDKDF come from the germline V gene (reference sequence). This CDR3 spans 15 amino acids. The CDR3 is CATSRVREGTDTQYF. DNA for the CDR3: TGTGCCACCAGCAGAGTACGGGAGGGCACAGATACGCAGTATTTT. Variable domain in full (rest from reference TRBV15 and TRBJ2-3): DAMVIQNPRYQVTQFGKPVTLSCSQTLNHNVMYWYQQKSSQAPKLLFHYYDKDFNNEADTPDNFQSRRPNTSFCFLDIRSPGLGDTAMYLCATSRVREGTDTQYFGPGTRLTVL.

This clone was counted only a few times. CDR3 coding DNA: TGTGCCAGCAGCTCGGGGGTAGCGGGTCGACGAGAGACCCAGTACTTC. The encoded protein is CASSSGVAGRRETQYF. The V gene is TRBV11-2, the J gene TRBJ2-5, with 7 bases matching TRBD2. The CDR3 runs 16 residues. J gave up 4 bases and V 4 bases, and 12 bases lay outside the gene matches. Germline CDR1 reads SGHAT; CDR2 reads FQNNGV.

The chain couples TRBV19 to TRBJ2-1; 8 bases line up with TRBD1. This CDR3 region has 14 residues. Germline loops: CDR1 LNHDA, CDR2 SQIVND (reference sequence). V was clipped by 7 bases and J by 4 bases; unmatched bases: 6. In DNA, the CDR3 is TGTGCCAGTAAAGGGGACAGGACTTACAATGAGCAGTTCTTC. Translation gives CASKGDRTYNEQFF.

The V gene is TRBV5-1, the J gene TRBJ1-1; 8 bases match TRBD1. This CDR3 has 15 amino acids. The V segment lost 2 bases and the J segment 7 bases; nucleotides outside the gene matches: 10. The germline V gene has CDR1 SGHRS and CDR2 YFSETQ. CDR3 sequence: CASSFTPGTGFEAFF. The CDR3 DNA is TGCGCCAGCAGCTTTACTCCCGGGACAGGCTTTGAAGCTTTCTTT.

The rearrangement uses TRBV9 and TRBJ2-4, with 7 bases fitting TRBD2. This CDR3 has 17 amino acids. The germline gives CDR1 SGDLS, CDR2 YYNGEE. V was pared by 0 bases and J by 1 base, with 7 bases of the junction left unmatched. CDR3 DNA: TGTGCCAGCAGCGTAGACGATGCGGGAGTGGCCAAAAACATTCAGTACTTC. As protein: CASSVDDAGVAKNIQYF.

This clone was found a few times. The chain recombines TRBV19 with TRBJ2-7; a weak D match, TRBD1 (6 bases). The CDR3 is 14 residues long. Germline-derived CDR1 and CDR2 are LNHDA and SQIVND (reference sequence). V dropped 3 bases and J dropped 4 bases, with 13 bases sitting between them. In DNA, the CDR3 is TGTGCCAGTAGTATGAGTGCCAGGGGTTACGAGCAGTACTTC. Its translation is CASSMSARGYEQYF.

CDR3 sequence: CASSTLTSGSSYNEQFF. Written as DNA, the CDR3 is TGTGCCAGTAGTACTTTGACTAGCGGGAGCTCCTACAATGAGCAGTTCTTC. This chain uses TRBV19 with TRBJ2-1, with TRBD2 matching 12 bases. Germline V gene sequence: CDR1 LNHDA, CDR2 SQIVND (reference sequence). V shed 4 bases, J shed 0 bases, and the junction held 4 bases outside the gene matches. This CDR3 has 17 amino acids. Full variable domain (rest looked up from reference TRBV19 and TRBJ2-1): DGGITQSPKYLFRKEGQNVTLSCEQNLNHDAMYWYRQDPGQGLRLIYYSQIVNDFQKGDIAEGYSVSREKKESFPLTVTSAQKNPTAFYLCASSTLTSGSSYNEQFFGPGTRLTVL.

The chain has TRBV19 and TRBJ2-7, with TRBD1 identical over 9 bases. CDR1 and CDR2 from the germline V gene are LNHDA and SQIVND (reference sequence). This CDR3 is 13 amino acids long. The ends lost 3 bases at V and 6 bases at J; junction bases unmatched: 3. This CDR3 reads CASSMGTGSEQYF. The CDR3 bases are TGTGCCAGTAGTATGGGGACAGGGTCCGAGCAGTACTTC.

CDR3 nucleotide sequence: TGCGCCAGCAGCTTGGTAGGAGGTTCTGGCACTGAAGCTTTCTTT. Translated: CASSLVGGSGTEAFF. The J gene is TRBJ1-1, the V gene TRBV5-1; D gene ambiguous. The CDR3 covers 15 residues. Between the trimmed V and J ends, which lost 0 bases and 4 bases, there was a span of 13 bases. Per the germline V gene, CDR1 is SGHRS and CDR2 is YFSETQ.

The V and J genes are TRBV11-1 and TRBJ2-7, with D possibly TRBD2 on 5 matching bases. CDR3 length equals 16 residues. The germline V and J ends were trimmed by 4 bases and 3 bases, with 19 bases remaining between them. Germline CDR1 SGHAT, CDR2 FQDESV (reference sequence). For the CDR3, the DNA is TGTGCCAGCAGCTCGCTGGACGGGGTCCTGAGCTACGAGCAGTACTTC. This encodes CASSSLDGVLSYEQYF.

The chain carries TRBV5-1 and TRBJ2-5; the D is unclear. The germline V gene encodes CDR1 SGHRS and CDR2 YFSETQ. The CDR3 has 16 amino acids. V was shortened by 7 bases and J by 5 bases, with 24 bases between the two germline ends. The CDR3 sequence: CASLGPSGEERETQYF. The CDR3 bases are TGCGCCAGCTTGGGTCCCTCGGGTGAGGAGAGGGAGACCCAGTACTTC.

The CDR3 DNA follows: TGTGCCAGCGGGCAGACAGAGAACACCGGGGAGCTGTTTTTT. Translated, it gives CASGQTENTGELFF. The chain has TRBV6-6 and TRBJ2-2, with D maybe TRBD1 (5 bases). Trimming pared 8 bases from V and 1 base from J, leaving 11 bases between. Germline V gives CDR1 MNHNY, CDR2 SVGAGI (reference sequence). This CDR3 comprises 14 residues.

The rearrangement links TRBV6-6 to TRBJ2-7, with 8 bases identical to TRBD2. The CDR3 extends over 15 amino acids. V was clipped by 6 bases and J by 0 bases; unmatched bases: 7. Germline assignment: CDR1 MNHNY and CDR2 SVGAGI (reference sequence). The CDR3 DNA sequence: TGTGCCAGCAGCATTCCCGGGACTAGCTCCTACGAGCAGTACTTC. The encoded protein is CASSIPGTSSYEQYF.

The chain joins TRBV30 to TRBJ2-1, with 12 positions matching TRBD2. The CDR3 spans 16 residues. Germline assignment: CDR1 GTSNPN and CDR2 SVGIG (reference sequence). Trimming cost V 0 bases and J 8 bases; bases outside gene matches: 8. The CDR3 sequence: CAWSVSRLAGGDEQFF. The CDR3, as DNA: TGTGCCTGGAGTGTATCCCGGCTAGCGGGAGGGGATGAGCAGTTCTTC.